These 5 T cell receptor beta chains share one sample of origin, sequenced in a study of T-cell memory formation after mild COVID-19. From the 5' RACE reads, TCRdb called clonotypes with MiXCR, one entry per CDR3 protein. This sample has hundreds of thousands of distinct CDR3 sequences; about a fifth occur once, and the top ten carry around 8.4%. Input material: PBMCs or a T cell subset sorted from them (not recorded which). These receptors were taken from an adult woman who had mild COVID-19 (a few samples of this study predate the infection). Cell type and time point are not known.

This clonotype has just a few counts. The rearrangement links TRBV7-2 to TRBJ1-5; possible D gene TRBD1, 6 bases. The CDR3 totals 18 residues. The V gene lost 3 bases and the J gene lost 0 bases, with 18 bases spanning the gap. CDR1 and CDR2 (germline): SGHTA, FQGNSA. The CDR3 is CASSFSRDGGHSNQPQHF. The DNA for the CDR3 is TGTGCCAGCAGCTTTAGTAGGGACGGGGGGCATAGCAATCAGCCCCAGCATTTT. Drawing the rest from reference TRBV7-2 and TRBJ1-5, the complete variable domain is GAGVSQSPSNKVTEKGKDVELRCDPISGHTALYWYRQSLGQGLEFLIYFQGNSAPDKSGLPSDRFSAERTGGSVSTLTIQRTQQEDSAVYLCASSFSRDGGHSNQPQHFGDGTRLSIL.

The V call is TRBV28, the J call TRBJ2-7; unclear D gene. CDR1 and CDR2 from the germline V gene are MDHEN and SYDVKM. Trimming removed 2 bases at V and 6 bases at J, with 8 bases between. The CDR3 spans 12 residues. The CDR3 sequence is CASSLQLREQYF. CDR3 DNA: TGTGCCAGCAGTTTACAGTTGCGCGAGCAGTACTTC.

This chain links TRBV4-2 with TRBJ1-2; a possible D gene is TRBD1 (5 bases). CDR3 length: 14 amino acids. V lost 11 bases, J lost 0 bases, and 16 bases lay in between. The germline V gene encodes CDR1 LGHNA and CDR2 YNFKEQ. DNA for the CDR3: TGTGCCGGGGGGGGAGGCGGGCCTAACTATGGCTACACCTTC. It codes for CAGGGGGPNYGYTF.

This clonotype has more than one count but fewer than ten. The gene calls are TRBV18 and TRBJ1-1; no clear D gene. Germline-derived CDR1 and CDR2 are KGHSH and LQKENI. The length of the CDR3 is 16 residues. V lost 3 bases, J lost 2 bases, and 16 bases lay in between. The CDR3 DNA is TGTGCCAGCTCACCGGCCGCTCATACTGGAAACACTGAAGCTTTCTTT. Translating it yields CASSPAAHTGNTEAFF.

This clonotype was picked up a small number of times. The chain combines TRBV6-5 with TRBJ2-1; D call uncertain. From germline, CDR1 is MNHEY and CDR2 SVGAGI. CDR3 length: 16 amino acids. The V gene lost 0 bases and the J gene lost 2 bases, with 11 bases spanning the gap. CDR3 nucleotides: TGTGCCAGCAGTTACTCTGGCTCACCTACCTACAATGAGCAGTTCTTC. The encoded protein is CASSYSGSPTYNEQFF.